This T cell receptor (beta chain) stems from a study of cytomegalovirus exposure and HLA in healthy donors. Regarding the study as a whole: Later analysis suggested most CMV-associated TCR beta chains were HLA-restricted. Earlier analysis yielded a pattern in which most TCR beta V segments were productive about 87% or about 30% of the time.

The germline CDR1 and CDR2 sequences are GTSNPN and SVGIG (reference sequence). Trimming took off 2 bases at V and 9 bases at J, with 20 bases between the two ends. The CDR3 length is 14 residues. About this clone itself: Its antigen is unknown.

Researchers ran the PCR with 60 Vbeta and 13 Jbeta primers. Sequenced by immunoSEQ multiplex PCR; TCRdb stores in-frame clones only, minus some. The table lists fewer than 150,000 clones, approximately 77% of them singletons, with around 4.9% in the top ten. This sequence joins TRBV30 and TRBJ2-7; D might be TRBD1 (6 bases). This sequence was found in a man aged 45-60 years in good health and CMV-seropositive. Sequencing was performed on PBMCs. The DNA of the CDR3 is TGTGCCTGGAGTATGGGACATACGTCACTGGGGCAGTACTTC. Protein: CAWSMGHTSLGQYF.